The rows below give T cell receptor beta chains drawn from one sample of a study of cytomegalovirus exposure and HLA in healthy donors. Here immunoSEQ multiplex PCR was the method, and the copy in TCRdb shows in-frame clones only, minus some. The sample contains 150,000 or so clones, around four fifths of which appear only once. The sequenced material came from PBMCs. The receptors were sampled from a man aged 30 to 45 in good health and CMV-seronegative. CDR3s include the opening cysteine and the closing phenylalanine or tryptophan. Fields, in order: J gene, clone size, D gene, V gene, CDR3 protein, CDR3 DNA. The D gene is left open where the match is weak. A clone size is listed for some rows: how often the clone was seen (once, few, many), or a class if it is expanded.

TRBJ1-4 | - | - | TRBV6-6 | CACQVNEKLFF | TGTGCCTGTCAGGTGAATGAAAAACTGTTTTTT
TRBJ2-5 | - | TRBD2 | TRBV5-1 | CASSLGGGLGLADQETQYF | TGCGCCAGCAGCTTGGGGGGGGGATTGGGACTAGCGGATCAAGAGACCCAGTACTTC
TRBJ2-2 | - | - | TRBV5-1 | CASSLPSTGELFF | TGCGCCAGCAGCTTGCCCAGCACCGGGGAGCTGTTTTTT
TRBJ2-1 | few | - | TRBV5-1 | CASSLSGGYNEQFF | TGCGCCAGCAGCTTGTCCGGCGGGTACAATGAGCAGTTCTTC
TRBJ1-4 | - | TRBD1 | TRBV2 | CASSAFGTGDEKLFF | TGTGCCAGCAGCGCCTTCGGGACAGGGGATGAAAAACTGTTTTTT
TRBJ1-6 | - | TRBD1 | TRBV9 | CASSPRAGTENSPLHF | TGTGCCAGCAGCCCTCGTGCCGGGACAGAGAATTCACCCCTCCACTTT
TRBJ2-7 | - | - | TRBV4-3 | CASSQDRDRPYEQYF | TGCGCCAGCAGCCAAGACAGGGATCGACCCTACGAGCAGTACTTC
TRBJ2-2 | - | - | TRBV14 | CASSLLRGYTGELFF | TGTGCCAGCAGCCTCCTCAGGGGCTACACCGGGGAGCTGTTTTTT
TRBJ2-3 | - | - | TRBV11-2 | CASTASTGVFPDTQYF | TGTGCCAGCACAGCTTCGACGGGAGTCTTCCCAGATACGCAGTATTTT
TRBJ2-7 | - | TRBD1 | TRBV15 | CATSTGQGVDEQYF | TGTGCCACCAGCACGGGACAGGGGGTTGACGAGCAGTACTTC
TRBJ1-5 | - | TRBD1 | TRBV27 | CASSLLAGGRNQPQHF | TGTGCCAGCAGTTTATTAGCAGGGGGCCGGAATCAGCCCCAGCATTTT
TRBJ2-3 | - | - | TRBV5-1 | CASSFPRGSADTQYF | TGCGCCAGCAGCTTCCCGCGGGGATCGGCAGATACGCAGTATTTT
TRBJ1-2 | - | - | TRBV6-5 | CASSYSNYGYTF | TGTGCCAGCAGTTATAGCAACTATGGCTACACCTTC
TRBJ2-1 | - | TRBD1 | TRBV27 | CASRWTGTYNEQFF | TGTGCCAGCAGATGGACAGGGACATACAATGAGCAGTTCTTC